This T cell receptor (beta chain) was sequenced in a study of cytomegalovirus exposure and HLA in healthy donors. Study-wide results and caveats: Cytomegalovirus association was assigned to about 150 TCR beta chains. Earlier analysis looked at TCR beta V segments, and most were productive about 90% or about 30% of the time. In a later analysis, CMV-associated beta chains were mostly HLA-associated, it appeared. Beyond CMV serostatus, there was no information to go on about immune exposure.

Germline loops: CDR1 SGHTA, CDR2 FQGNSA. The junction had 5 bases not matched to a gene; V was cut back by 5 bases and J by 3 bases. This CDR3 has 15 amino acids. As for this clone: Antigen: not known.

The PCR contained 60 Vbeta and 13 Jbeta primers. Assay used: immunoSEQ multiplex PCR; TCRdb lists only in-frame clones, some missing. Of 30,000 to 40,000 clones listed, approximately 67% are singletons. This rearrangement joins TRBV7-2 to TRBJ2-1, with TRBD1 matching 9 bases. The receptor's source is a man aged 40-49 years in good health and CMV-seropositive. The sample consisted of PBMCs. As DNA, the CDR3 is TGTGCCAGCAGCCCAAGGGGACAGGGCTACAATGAGCAGTTCTTC. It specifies CASSPRGQGYNEQFF.